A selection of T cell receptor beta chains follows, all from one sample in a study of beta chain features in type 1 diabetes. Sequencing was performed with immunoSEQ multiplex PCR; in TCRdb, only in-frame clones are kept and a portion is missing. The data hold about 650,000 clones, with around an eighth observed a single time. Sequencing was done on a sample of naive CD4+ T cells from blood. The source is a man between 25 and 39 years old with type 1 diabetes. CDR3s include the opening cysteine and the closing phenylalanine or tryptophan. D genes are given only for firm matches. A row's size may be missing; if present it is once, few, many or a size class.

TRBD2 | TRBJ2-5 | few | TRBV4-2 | CASSRGLAGDRTQYF | TGTGCCAGCAGCCGGGGACTAGCGGGCGACAGGACCCAGTACTTC
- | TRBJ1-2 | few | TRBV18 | CASSPPGDERGYTF | TGTGCCAGCTCACCACCGGGAGACGAAAGGGGCTACACCTTC
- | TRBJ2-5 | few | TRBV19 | CASSIPRGGQETQYF | TGTGCCAGTAGTATCCCTCGTGGGGGCCAAGAGACCCAGTACTTC
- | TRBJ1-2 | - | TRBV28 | CASSLALVGYGYTF | TGTGCCAGCAGTTTGGCCCTCGTGGGTTATGGCTACACCTTC
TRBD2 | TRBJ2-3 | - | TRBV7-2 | CASLPRAGGVDTQYF | TGTGCCAGCCTACCTAGAGCGGGGGGTGTAGATACGCAGTATTTT
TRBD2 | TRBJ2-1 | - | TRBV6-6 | CASSYRAGGDNEQFF | TGTGCCAGCAGTTACAGAGCGGGGGGTGACAATGAGCAGTTCTTC
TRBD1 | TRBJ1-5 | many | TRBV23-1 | CASSHKDSGQIRGQPQHF | TGCGCCAGCAGTCACAAAGATTCGGGACAGATAAGGGGTCAGCCCCAGCATTTT
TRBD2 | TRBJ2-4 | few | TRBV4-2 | CASSQDRLAGDLAKNIQYF | TGTGCCAGCAGCCAAGATAGACTAGCGGGGGACCTAGCCAAAAACATTCAGTACTTC
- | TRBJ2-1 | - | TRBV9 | CASSTSSGTRGLEQFF | TGTGCCAGCAGCACCTCAAGCGGGACACGGGGACTCGAGCAGTTCTTC
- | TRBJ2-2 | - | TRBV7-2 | CASSLVRTPRNGELFF | TGTGCCAGCAGCTTAGTTAGGACTCCTCGCAACGGGGAGCTGTTTTTT
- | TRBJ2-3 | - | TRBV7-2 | CASSLDTGFTDTQYF | TGTGCCAGCAGCTTAGATACAGGGTTCACAGATACGCAGTATTTT
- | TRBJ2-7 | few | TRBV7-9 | CASSRESYEQYF | TGTGCCAGCAGCCGGGAATCCTACGAGCAGTACTTC
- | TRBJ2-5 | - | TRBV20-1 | CSAPQSKTQYF | TGCAGTGCCCCCCAGTCGAAGACCCAGTACTTC
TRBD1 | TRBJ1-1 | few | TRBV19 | CASSIQETGGTEAFF | TGTGCCAGTAGTATACAGGAGACAGGGGGCACTGAAGCTTTCTTT
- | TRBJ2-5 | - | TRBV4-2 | CASSRISGGQETQYF | TGTGCCAGCAGCCGCATTTCCGGCGGCCAAGAGACCCAGTACTTC
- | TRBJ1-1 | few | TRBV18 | CASSPPGSPEVEAFF | TGTGCCAGCTCACCACCGGGCAGCCCCGAGGTTGAAGCTTTCTTT
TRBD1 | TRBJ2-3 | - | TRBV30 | CAWTPGTGTDTQYF | TGTGCCTGGACCCCCGGGACAGGGACAGATACGCAGTATTTT
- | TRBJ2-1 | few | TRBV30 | CAWGLLRDRGNEQFF | TGTGCCTGGGGGCTACTTAGGGATAGAGGGAATGAGCAGTTCTTC
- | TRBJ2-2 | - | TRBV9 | CASSVGGRPNPGELFF | TGTGCCAGCAGCGTAGGGGGTAGACCCAACCCCGGGGAGCTGTTTTTT
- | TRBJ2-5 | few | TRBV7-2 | CASSLGMAGAWETQYF | TGTGCCAGCAGCTTAGGAATGGCAGGGGCGTGGGAGACCCAGTACTTC
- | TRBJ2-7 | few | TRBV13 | CASSLWSLGGEQYF | TGTGCCAGCAGCCTATGGTCCCTAGGGGGGGAGCAGTACTTC
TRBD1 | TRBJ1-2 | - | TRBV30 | CAWSRQGAGGYTF | TGTGCCTGGAGTCGACAGGGGGCCGGGGGCTACACCTTC
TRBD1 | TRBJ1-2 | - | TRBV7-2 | CASSFKTGDGYTF | TGTGCCAGCAGCTTCAAGACAGGGGATGGCTACACCTTC
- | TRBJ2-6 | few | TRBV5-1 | CASSLQGISGANVLTF | TGCGCCAGCAGCTTGCAGGGTATCTCTGGGGCCAACGTCCTGACTTTC
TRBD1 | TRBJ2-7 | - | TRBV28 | CASSSGQPYEQYF | TGTGCCAGCAGTTCGGGACAGCCCTACGAGCAGTACTTC
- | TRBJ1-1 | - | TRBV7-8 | CASSLASYGGAEAFF | TGTGCCAGCAGCTTAGCTTCTTACGGCGGGGCTGAAGCTTTCTTT
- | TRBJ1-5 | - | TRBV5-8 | CATLPRVYSNQPQHF | TGTGCCACCCTGCCTCGGGTTTATAGCAATCAGCCCCAGCATTTT
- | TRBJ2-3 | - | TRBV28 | CASTNTDTQYF | TGTGCCAGCACTAACACAGATACGCAGTATTTT
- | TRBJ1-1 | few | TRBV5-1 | CASSLGEVNTEAFF | TGCGCCAGCAGCTTAGGGGAGGTGAACACTGAAGCTTTCTTT
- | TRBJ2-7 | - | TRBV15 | CATSRTRQGGGYEQYF | TGTGCCACCAGCAGAACCCGACAGGGAGGGGGCTACGAGCAGTACTTC
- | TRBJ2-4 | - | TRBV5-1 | CASSLAGTLAKNIQYF | TGCGCCAGCAGCTTGGCGGGGACACTAGCCAAAAACATTCAGTACTTC
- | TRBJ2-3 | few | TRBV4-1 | CASSQDPPSGGTQYF | TGCGCCAGCAGCCAAGATCCCCCTTCCGGGGGTACGCAGTATTTT
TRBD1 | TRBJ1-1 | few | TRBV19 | CASSIWAGQMNTEAFF | TGTGCCAGTAGTATATGGGCGGGACAGATGAACACTGAAGCTTTCTTT
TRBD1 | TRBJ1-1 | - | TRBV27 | CASSDDRGMNTEAFF | TGTGCCAGCAGCGACGACAGGGGCATGAACACTGAAGCTTTCTTT
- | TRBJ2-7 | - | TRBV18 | CASSPPTGEQYF | TGTGCCAGCTCACCACCGACGGGGGAGCAGTACTTC
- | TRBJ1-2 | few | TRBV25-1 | CASSGPKGLYGYTF | TGTGCCAGCAGTGGCCCAAAGGGTCTCTATGGCTACACCTTC
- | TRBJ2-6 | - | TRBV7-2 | CASSFQSGANVLTF | TGTGCCAGCAGCTTCCAGTCTGGGGCCAACGTCCTGACTTTC
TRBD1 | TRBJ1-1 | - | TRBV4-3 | CASSPGTPGTGGLEAFF | TGCGCCAGCAGCCCCGGGACCCCCGGGACAGGGGGCCTTGAAGCTTTCTTT
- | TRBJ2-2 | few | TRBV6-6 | CASIRTDATGELFF | TGTGCCAGCATCAGGACAGACGCCACCGGGGAGCTGTTTTTT
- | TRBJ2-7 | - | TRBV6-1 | CASSRDKNYEQYF | TGTGCCAGCAGTCGGGACAAAAACTACGAGCAGTACTTC
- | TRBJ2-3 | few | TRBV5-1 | CASSMPSTDTQYF | TGCGCCAGCTCGATGCCTAGCACAGATACGCAGTATTTT
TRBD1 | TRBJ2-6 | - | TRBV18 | CASSPLNRGFSGANVLTF | TGTGCCAGCTCACCATTAAACAGGGGATTCTCTGGGGCCAACGTCCTGACTTTC
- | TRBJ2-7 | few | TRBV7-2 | CASSLAGGYEQYF | TGTGCCAGCAGCTTAGCGGGTGGCTACGAGCAGTACTTC
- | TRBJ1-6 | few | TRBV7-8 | CASSPGLNSPLHF | TGTGCCAGCAGCCCGGGACTCAATTCACCCCTCCACTTT
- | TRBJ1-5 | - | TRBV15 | CATTLGSNQPQHF | TGTGCCACTACCTTGGGTAGCAATCAGCCCCAGCATTTT
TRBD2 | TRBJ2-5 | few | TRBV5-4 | CASSFQKRGGSETQYF | TGTGCCAGCAGCTTTCAGAAGCGGGGAGGCTCAGAGACCCAGTACTTC
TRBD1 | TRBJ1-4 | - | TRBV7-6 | CASSSRGDRAKLFF | TGTGCCAGCAGCTCTAGAGGGGACAGGGCGAAACTGTTTTTT
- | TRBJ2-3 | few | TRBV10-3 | CATQRGRTSTDTQYF | TGTGCCACGCAACGCGGTAGAACTAGCACAGATACGCAGTATTTT
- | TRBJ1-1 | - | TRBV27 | CASSGAEANTEAFF | TGTGCCAGCAGTGGGGCGGAGGCGAACACTGAAGCTTTCTTT
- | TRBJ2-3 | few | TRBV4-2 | CASSQERGPEDTQYF | TGTGCCAGCAGCCAAGAACGGGGGCCAGAAGATACGCAGTATTTT
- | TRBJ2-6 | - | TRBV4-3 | CASSQEDSYRAGANVLTF | TGCGCCAGCAGCCAAGAGGACAGCTATAGAGCTGGGGCCAACGTCCTGACTTTC
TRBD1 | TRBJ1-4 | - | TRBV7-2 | CASSSTTGEKLFF | TGTGCCAGCAGCTCTACAACAGGGGAGAAACTGTTTTTT
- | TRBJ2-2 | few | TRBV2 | CASIRTGELFF | TGTGCCAGCATTAGGACCGGGGAGCTGTTTTTT
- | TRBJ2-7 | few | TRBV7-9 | CASSPQGFYSYEQYF | TGTGCCAGCAGCCCACAGGGATTCTACTCCTACGAGCAGTACTTC
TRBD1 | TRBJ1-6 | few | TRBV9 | CASSPRDRDNSPLHF | TGTGCCAGCAGCCCAAGGGACAGGGACAATTCACCCCTCCACTTT